Presented here are 5 T cell receptor beta chains from one specimen sequenced in a study of blood T cell repertoires in COVID-19. Measured with immunoSEQ multiplex PCR; TCRdb has only the in-frame clones, and not every one. The repertoire holds under 350,000 clones, with 75% to 90% as singletons. Input material: peripheral blood. Receptors were obtained from a man in his 60s who had recovered from COVID-19.

The V gene is TRBV5-1, the J gene TRBJ1-1; TRBD1 agrees at 7 bases. V shed 4 bases, J shed 1 base, and the junction held 7 bases outside the gene matches. The germline V gene encodes CDR1 SGHRS and CDR2 YFSETQ. The CDR3 consists of 15 residues. CDR3 loop: CASSPDRAGNTEAFF. The CDR3 bases are TGCGCCAGCAGCCCAGACAGGGCAGGGAACACTGAAGCTTTCTTT.

This sequence joins TRBV2 and TRBJ2-7, with 8 bases matching TRBD1. Unmatched junction bases numbered 8, after V lost 5 bases and J lost 5 bases. In germline, CDR1 is SNHLY, CDR2 FYNNEI. The CDR3 is 14 residues long. CDR3 loop: CASSPRTGRHEQYF. CDR3 nucleotides: TGTGCCAGCAGTCCACGGACAGGGCGGCACGAGCAGTACTTC.

The chain joins TRBV7-2 to TRBJ1-1; D unclear. Germline V lookup: CDR1 SGHTA, CDR2 FQGNSA. This CDR3 contains 13 residues. Trimming shortened V by 3 bases and J by 3 bases, and 8 bases separated the two germline ends. For the CDR3, the DNA is TGTGCCAGCAGCTTTAGGAGGGACACTGAAGCTTTCTTT. It specifies CASSFRRDTEAFF.

The table lists this clone with a few counts. The sample carries other DNA sequences with the same CDR3. The chain is built from TRBV5-1 and TRBJ2-7; D may be TRBD2 (5 bases). V was shortened by 0 bases and J by 7 bases, with 14 bases between the two germline ends. This CDR3 comprises 14 residues. Germline V gene data show CDR1 as SGHRS and CDR2 as YFSETQ. The CDR3 DNA reads as TGCGCCAGCAGCTTGGAGCGGATTCCGGGGGAGCAGTACTTC. Encoded protein: CASSLERIPGEQYF.

This clone came up once. V gene TRBV6-6 combines with J gene TRBJ1-6; D gene uncertain. CDR1 and CDR2 from the germline V gene are MNHNY and SVGAGI (reference sequence). CDR3 length: 13 amino acids. Trimming removed 5 bases at V and 7 bases at J, with 9 bases between. The DNA of the CDR3 is TGTGCCAGCAGTGTCAGGAAGAATTCACCCCTCCACTTT. It yields the protein CASSVRKNSPLHF.